Following are 25 T cell receptor beta chains from one sample sequenced in a study of CD8 T cells in ankylosing spondylitis. TCRdb passed the 5' RACE reads through MiXCR, listing each CDR3 protein once. The table has some 150,000 distinct CDR3 sequences, 10% to 12% seen once; the top ten hold roughly 4.5%. The source material was blood, either unsorted or a sorted T cell fraction (not recorded which). The receptor source for this set is a female donor with ankylosing spondylitis or in good health (not recorded which).

This clonotype was found many times. This chain links TRBV7-2 with TRBJ1-3; D not resolved. The V end was cut by 5 bases, the J end by 2 bases, with 7 bases between. Germline V gives CDR1 SGHTA, CDR2 FQGNSA. The CDR3 is 13 amino acids. The CDR3 region is CASSREAGNTIYF. CDR3 bases: TGTGCCAGCAGCCGGGAGGCTGGAAACACCATATATTTT.

This clonotype showed up many times. The chain recombines TRBV25-1 with TRBJ2-1; 7 bases are a match to TRBD2. V shed 4 bases and J 1 base; nucleotides not matched to a gene: 10. The V gene's germline CDR1 is MGHDK and CDR2 SYGVNS. The CDR3 covers 17 residues. CDR3 coding DNA: TGTGCCAGCAGTGGGGGGGAGGGGCCCGATTCCTACAATGAGCAGTTCTTC. This sequence encodes CASSGGEGPDSYNEQFF.

At least ten counts were recorded for this clonotype. V is TRBV18 and J is TRBJ2-1; unclear D gene. The CDR3 runs 14 residues. Germline V gene data show CDR1 as KGHSH and CDR2 as LQKENI. The germline V and J ends were trimmed by 0 bases and 5 bases, with 8 bases remaining between them. The CDR3 sequence is CASSPPGIDNEQFF. The CDR3 coding sequence is TGTGCCAGCTCACCACCAGGGATCGACAATGAGCAGTTCTTC.

At least ten counts were recorded for this clonotype. The chain carries TRBV5-1 and TRBJ2-5, with 8 bases fitting TRBD1. CDR3 length equals 13 residues. The V gene end was trimmed by 3 bases and the J gene end by 3 bases; junction bases not matched to a gene: 1. CDR1 and CDR2 (germline): SGHRS, YFSETQ. This CDR3 is CASSSDREETQYF. As DNA, the CDR3 is TGCGCCAGCAGCTCGGACAGGGAAGAGACCCAGTACTTC.

This clonotype has ten or more counts. V and J are TRBV5-1 and TRBJ2-3; D might be TRBD1 (7 bases). From germline, CDR1 is SGHRS and CDR2 YFSETQ. Trimming took off 3 bases at V and 4 bases at J, with 12 bases between the two ends. The CDR3 spans 14 residues. Written as DNA, the CDR3 is TGCGCCAGCAGCTCGGCAGGGGGGTCAGATACGCAGTATTTT. This encodes CASSSAGGSDTQYF.

CDR3 nucleotide sequence: TGTGCCACCAGCATGGACAGGGGCGGTTCGAAAAACACCATATATTTT. This translates into CATSMDRGGSKNTIYF. This chain joins TRBV15 and TRBJ1-3; 9 bases fit TRBD1. V lost 4 bases, J lost 6 bases, and 10 bases stayed unmatched. The CDR3 contains 16 residues. Germline CDR1 reads LNHNV; CDR2 reads YYDKDF (reference sequence).

This clonotype has ten or more counts. The chain has TRBV20-1 and TRBJ1-5; TRBD1 is a possible D gene (6 bases). The V end was cut by 5 bases, the J end by 2 bases, with 19 bases between. The CDR3 has 16 residues. Germline V gives CDR1 DFQATT, CDR2 SNEGSKA (reference sequence). This CDR3 reads CSAPVGGGYGNQPQHF. DNA for the CDR3: TGCAGTGCTCCGGTTGGGGGGGGCTATGGCAATCAGCCCCAGCATTTT.

This clonotype appeared many times. The rearrangement uses TRBV10-3 and TRBJ2-1; D is perhaps TRBD2 (5 bases). This CDR3 has 14 amino acids. Per the germline V gene, CDR1 is ENHRY and CDR2 is SYGVKD. The CDR3 spells CAGSGDQWGNEQFF. The CDR3, as DNA: TGTGCGGGGAGCGGTGACCAATGGGGTAATGAGCAGTTCTTC.

This chain uses TRBV7-8 with TRBJ2-4, with 7 bases aligning to TRBD1. CDR1 is SGHVS, CDR2 FQNEAQ, per germline. With 1 base clipped from V and 5 bases from J, the junction kept 2 bases outside the gene matches. The CDR3 has 14 residues. The CDR3 region has the DNA TGTGCCAGCAGCTTAGAAGGGACAGAAAACATTCAGTACTTC. Protein: CASSLEGTENIQYF. The complete variable domain, with remaining parts taken from reference TRBV7-8 and TRBJ2-4, reads GAGVSQSPRYKVAKRGQDVALRCDPISGHVSLFWYQQALGQGPEFLTYFQNEAQLDKSGLPSDRFFAERPEGSVSTLKIQRTQQEDSAVYLCASSLEGTENIQYFGAGTRLSVL.

This clonotype was counted ten times or more. This sequence joins TRBV10-3 and TRBJ2-2; D is ambiguous. The CDR3 covers 13 residues. Trimming shortened V by 7 bases and J by 0 bases, and 6 bases separated the two germline ends. Germline-derived CDR1 and CDR2 are ENHRY and SYGVKD. The CDR3 DNA is TGTGCCATCACCCCCTCGAACACCGGGGAGCTGTTTTTT. This sequence encodes CAITPSNTGELFF.

This clonotype was counted at least ten times. CDR3 protein: CASSPQQNTEAFF. The CDR3 coding sequence is TGTGCCAGCAGCCCACAGCAGAACACTGAAGCTTTCTTT. V and J are TRBV7-3 and TRBJ1-1; no clear D gene. This CDR3 is built from 13 residues. From germline, CDR1 is SGHTA and CDR2 FQGTGA. With 5 bases removed from V and 1 base from J, the gap between germline ends came to 8 bases. Full variable domain (rest looked up from reference TRBV7-3 and TRBJ1-1): GAGVSQTPSNKVTEKGKYVELRCDPISGHTALYWYRQSLGQGPEFLIYFQGTGAADDSGLPNDRFFAVRPEGSVSTLKIQRTERGDSAVYLCASSPQQNTEAFFGQGTRLTVV.

This clonotype was seen a handful of times. The chain carries TRBV3-1 and TRBJ2-6, with no clear D. The V end lost 3 bases, the J end lost 0 bases, and 9 bases lay between the germline ends. The CDR3 contains 16 residues. Germline CDR1 is LGHDT and CDR2 is YNNKEL (reference sequence). CDR3 in DNA: TGTGCCAGCAGCCACTTACGCATCTCTGGGGCCAACGTCCTGACTTTC. Residues: CASSHLRISGANVLTF.

At least ten counts were recorded for this clonotype. The chain carries TRBV5-1 and TRBJ1-1; D not certain. The germline V and J ends were trimmed by 4 bases and 2 bases, with 12 bases remaining between them. The CDR3 covers 14 residues. Germline CDR1 SGHRS, CDR2 YFSETQ. The CDR3, as DNA: TGCGCCAGCAGCATGGGCAGAGTAAACACTGAAGCTTTCTTT. Its protein is CASSMGRVNTEAFF.

In this sample, this clonotype turned up many times. V usage is TRBV25-1 and J usage is TRBJ2-3, with 9 bases that match TRBD1. This CDR3 region has 13 residues. The germline gives CDR1 MGHDK, CDR2 SYGVNS. J gave up 6 bases and V 7 bases, and 5 bases lay outside the gene matches. The CDR3 is CASKQGARDTQYF. The CDR3 DNA reads as TGTGCCAGCAAACAGGGGGCGAGGGATACGCAGTATTTT.

Many counts were recorded for this clonotype. The chain recombines TRBV10-3 with TRBJ2-1; a possible D gene is TRBD1 (10 bases). CDR1 and CDR2 (germline): ENHRY, SYGVKD. Trimming cost V 4 bases and J 3 bases, with 16 bases left between them. The CDR3 runs 16 residues. The CDR3 here is CAISASGTGVYNEQFF. The CDR3, as DNA: TGTGCCATCAGTGCTAGCGGGACAGGGGTCTACAATGAGCAGTTCTTC.

This clonotype was detected ten times or more. The genes are TRBV7-8 and TRBJ2-3, with 11 bases lining up with TRBD1. This CDR3 comprises 17 residues. Per germline, CDR1 SGHVS and CDR2 FQNEAQ. The J segment lost 2 bases and the V segment lost 4 bases, leaving 8 bases of the junction unmatched. The CDR3 is CASSWTGGSTSTDTQYF. The DNA of the CDR3 is TGTGCCAGCAGCTGGACAGGGGGCTCAACATCCACAGATACGCAGTATTTT.

A word on this clonotype: A much larger clone sits a single nucleotide away, making a read error possible. The V gene is TRBV7-6, the J gene TRBJ1-3, with D possibly being TRBD1 (6 bases). The CDR3 has 16 residues. The V gene's germline CDR1 is SGHVS and CDR2 FNYEAQ. CDR3 DNA: TGTACCAGCAGCTTGGGAAACAGGGCCTCTGGAAACACCATATATTTT. It is translated as CTSSLGNRASGNTIYF.

The rearrangement uses TRBV6-5 and TRBJ1-2, with no clear D. Germline loops: CDR1 MNHEY, CDR2 SVGAGI. The V end was cut by 5 bases, the J end by 0 bases, with 4 bases between. The CDR3 has 12 residues. The CDR3 nucleotides read TGTGCCAGCAGTACTCCTAACTATGGCTACACCTTC. This sequence encodes CASSTPNYGYTF.

This clonotype was found many times. The CDR3 nucleotides are TGCGCCAGCAGTCCCCGGGACAGGGGCACTGAAGCTTTCTTT. This encodes CASSPRDRGTEAFF. J is TRBJ1-1 and V is TRBV5-1, with 10 bases that match TRBD1. Germline V lookup: CDR1 SGHRS, CDR2 YFSETQ. V shed 5 bases and J 4 bases; nucleotides not matched to a gene: 5. The CDR3 spans 14 residues.

This clonotype was recorded at least ten times. The rearrangement uses TRBV29-1 and TRBJ2-2; D is ambiguous. The CDR3 contains 11 residues. The germline V gene has CDR1 SQVTM and CDR2 ANQGSEA. Trimming removed 5 bases at V and 5 bases at J, with 6 bases between. The CDR3 here is CSVTTTGELFF. CDR3 nucleotides: TGCAGCGTTACTACGACCGGGGAGCTGTTTTTT.

This clonotype was observed at least ten times. V and J are TRBV12-3 or TRBV12-4 and TRBJ1-5, with D possibly matching TRBD1 (5 bases). V lost 5 bases and J lost 1, with 9 bases in between. The CDR3 consists of 14 residues. The CDR3 bases are TGTGCCAGCAGTGGGGACGGAAGCAATCAGCCCCAGCATTTT. This codes for CASSGDGSNQPQHF.

In this sample, this clonotype turned up many times. The gene calls are TRBV12-3 or TRBV12-4 and TRBJ1-2; TRBD1 aligns across 7 bases. V was clipped by 7 bases and J by 5 bases; unmatched bases: 10. The CDR3 has 14 residues. The CDR3 is CASTISGTAYGYTF. CDR3 bases: TGTGCCAGCACCATATCCGGGACAGCTTATGGCTACACCTTC.

At least ten counts were recorded for this clonotype. The chain employs TRBV5-5 and TRBJ2-2; a weak D match, TRBD1 (6 bases). The V gene's germline CDR1 is SGHKS and CDR2 YYEKEE (reference sequence). Trimming took off 0 bases at V and 9 bases at J, with 9 bases between the two ends. This CDR3 is 13 amino acids long. The chain's CDR3 is CASSLDRARELFF. As DNA, the CDR3 is TGTGCCAGCAGCTTGGACAGGGCCCGGGAGCTGTTTTTT.

This clonotype was seen at least ten times. The rearrangement joins TRBV12-3 or TRBV12-4 to TRBJ1-1; D possibly corresponds to TRBD1 (5 bases). Trimming stripped 4 bases from V and 2 bases from J, with 17 bases between. The CDR3 runs to 16 residues. CDR3 region: CASSWGSPTLNTEAFF. The CDR3 region has the DNA TGTGCCAGCAGTTGGGGGAGCCCAACCCTTAACACTGAAGCTTTCTTT.

Many counts were recorded for this clonotype. The chain uses TRBV24-1 and TRBJ2-3; 9 bases agree with TRBD1. V lost 4 bases and J lost 15; bases outside the gene matches: 13. Germline-derived CDR1 and CDR2 are KGHDR and SFDVKD. This CDR3 has 14 amino acids. The CDR3 here is CATSDFASGQGFYF. CDR3 nucleotide sequence: TGTGCCACCAGTGACTTTGCATCGGGACAGGGTTTCTATTTT.